A selection of T cell receptor beta chains follows, all from one sample in a study of blood T cell repertoires in COVID-19. Some clones are missing from TCRdb's copy, which holds only in-frame ones; the method was immunoSEQ multiplex PCR. The table records 130,000 to 150,000 clones, over 70% of them present only once. Sequenced input: peripheral blood. Receptors were obtained from a woman aged 55 to 70 with acute or convalescent COVID-19. Both conserved end residues are part of each CDR3. Each record gives: clone size, J gene, V gene, D gene, CDR3 DNA, CDR3 protein. The D gene is left open where the match is weak. Rows give clone size only sometimes, using once, few, many, or a class for an expanded clone.

>.|TRBJ2-7|TRBV28|TRBD2
TGTGCCAGCACCCTTAGCGGGGTGAAGTCCTACGAGCAGTACTTC
CASTLSGVKSYEQYF
>few|TRBJ1-2|TRBV27|TRBD1
TGTGCCAGCAGTTCGACAGGGTTCGGCTACACCTTC
CASSSTGFGYTF
>.|TRBJ2-1|TRBV24-1|TRBD1
TGTGCCACCAGTGATTTCACAGGGGGCTTAGACAATGAGCAGTTCTTC
CATSDFTGGLDNEQFF
>.|TRBJ2-3|TRBV20-1|TRBD2
TGCAGTGCTAGTAATTGGGCGGGAGGGCCACCAGATACGCAGTATTTT
CSASNWAGGPPDTQYF
>once|TRBJ2-5|TRBV19|.
TGTGCCAGTAGTATCACCGGGGGAGAGACCCAGTACTTC
CASSITGGETQYF
>once|TRBJ1-3|TRBV14|.
TGTGCCAGCAGCCAACGATTTCCTTGGGGGGTCTCTGGAAACACCATATATTTT
CASSQRFPWGVSGNTIYF
>once|TRBJ1-4|TRBV18|TRBD1
TGTGCCAGCTCACGGGACAGGGGGGCGTCTAATGAAAAACTGTTTTTT
CASSRDRGASNEKLFF
>.|TRBJ2-4|TRBV7-9|TRBD2
TGTGCCAGCAGCTTGGGTCGGGGGGACCGGCAAGACATTCAGTACTTC
CASSLGRGDRQDIQYF
>.|TRBJ2-7|TRBV30|TRBD2
TGTGCCTGGAGTGTTGGGGGGGACTACGAGCAGTACTTC
CAWSVGGDYEQYF
>once|TRBJ2-7|TRBV19|.
TGTGCCTCCAAAGAGGTGGGACTCGACGAGCAGTACTTC
CASKEVGLDEQYF
>.|TRBJ1-3|TRBV5-1|.
TGCGCCAGCAGCTTGACAGCCTCTGGAAACACCATATATTTT
CASSLTASGNTIYF
>.|TRBJ2-1|TRBV5-1|TRBD2
TGCGCCAGCAGCTTGGGACTAGCGGGAGCCTACAATGAGCAGTTCTTC
CASSLGLAGAYNEQFF
>.|TRBJ2-1|TRBV10-1|TRBD2
TGCGCCAGCAGTGACCTAGCGGGAGGCAGGGAGCAGTTCTTC
CASSDLAGGREQFF
>.|TRBJ1-6|TRBV27|TRBD1
TGTGCCAGCAGTCAACAGGGGCGCTCCTATAATTCACCCCTCCACTTT
CASSQQGRSYNSPLHF
>once|TRBJ2-7|TRBV24-1|.
TGTGCCACCAGTGACCCGAGGGGGTACGAGCAGTACTTC
CATSDPRGYEQYF
>.|TRBJ1-5|TRBV19|.
TGTGCCAGTGTTGACAGGTCCAATCAGCCCCAGCATTTT
CASVDRSNQPQHF
>once|TRBJ1-3|TRBV4-1|TRBD1
TGCGCCACCAGCCGACGATATGCTGGGACAGATTTCTCTGGAAACACCATATATTTT
CATSRRYAGTDFSGNTIYF
>few|TRBJ2-1|TRBV18|TRBD2
TGTGCCAGCTCACCGTCCCACGGGGCTAGCGGATACAATGAGCAGTTCTTC
CASSPSHGASGYNEQFF
>.|TRBJ1-1|TRBV5-4|TRBD1
TGTGCCAGCAGCTTGGGACAGGGGTGGACTGAAGCTTTCTTT
CASSLGQGWTEAFF
>few|TRBJ2-3|TRBV4-2|TRBD2
TGTGCCAGCAGCCAGCGACTAGCGGGAGGAACAGATACGCAGTATTTT
CASSQRLAGGTDTQYF
>.|TRBJ2-5|TRBV9|TRBD2
TGTGCCAGCAGCGTAGGGACTAGCGGGAACCGACAAGAGACCCAGTACTTC
CASSVGTSGNRQETQYF
>.|TRBJ2-7|TRBV1|.
TGCACCAGCAGCCCCCCAAACGAGCAGTACTTC
CTSSPPNEQYF
>.|TRBJ2-5|TRBV18|.
TGTGCCAGCTCACAAACTAGCAACCAAGAGACCCAGTACTTC
CASSQTSNQETQYF
>.|TRBJ2-5|TRBV6-5|TRBD2
TGTGCCAGTATGGGGGGGCAAGAGACCCAGTACTTC
CASMGGQETQYF
>once|TRBJ2-7|TRBV27|.
TGTGCCAGCAGTTTCTTGGACAGCTACGAGCAGTACTTC
CASSFLDSYEQYF
>few|TRBJ2-2|TRBV2|TRBD2
TGTGCCAGCCGTTCAGGCAAGCGGGAGGGCCACACCGGGGAGCTGTTTTTT
CASRSGKREGHTGELFF
>few|TRBJ2-7|TRBV28|TRBD2
TGTGCCAGCAAACCCATTTGGGAGGGGATCTACGAGCAGTACTTC
CASKPIWEGIYEQYF
>.|TRBJ2-3|TRBV5-4|.
TGTGCCAGCAGCTCCGACCCGGGAGTTGGAACAGATACGCAGTATTTT
CASSSDPGVGTDTQYF
>.|TRBJ2-1|TRBV27|TRBD2
TGTGCCAGCAGTTTCCGCCCGGCGGGAGAGACCTACAATGAGCAGTTCTTC
CASSFRPAGETYNEQFF
>.|TRBJ2-1|TRBV12-5|.
TGTGCTAGTGGTTTGGTCCTGCTCCGGGGCTACAATGAGCAGTTCTTC
CASGLVLLRGYNEQFF
>.|TRBJ2-3|TRBV27|.
TGTGCCAGCCGTGTAACAGGCACAGATACGCAGTATTTT
CASRVTGTDTQYF
>.|TRBJ2-2|TRBV27|TRBD2
TGTGCCAGCAGTTCGGTTTTTAAGCGGGAACAGGACGGGGAGCTGTTTTTT
CASSSVFKREQDGELFF
>.|TRBJ2-3|TRBV5-1|TRBD2
TGCGCCAGCAGCCCCACTAGCGGGAGAGGAGGTACAGATACGCAGTATTTT
CASSPTSGRGGTDTQYF
>.|TRBJ1-1|TRBV9|.
TGTGCCAGCAGCACTTTTTCAGGGGAAGGGACTGAAGCTTTCTTT
CASSTFSGEGTEAFF
>.|TRBJ2-7|TRBV6-1|TRBD2
TGTGCCAGCAGTGACGGACTAGCGGGAGGGCCCTTCGAGCAGTACTTC
CASSDGLAGGPFEQYF
>.|TRBJ2-5|TRBV10-3|TRBD2
TGTGCCATCAGTGAAGTCCTAGCGGGGATAGAGACCCAGTACTTC
CAISEVLAGIETQYF
>.|TRBJ2-5|TRBV6-5|TRBD1
TGTGCCAGCAGTCCGACAGGGGTGCCTAGAGAGACCCAGTACTTC
CASSPTGVPRETQYF
>.|TRBJ1-5|TRBV6-5|.
TGTGCCAGCAGCTATTTAGACAGTGGCAATCAGCCCCAGCATTTT
CASSYLDSGNQPQHF
>.|TRBJ1-2|TRBV11-2|TRBD1
TGTGCCAGCAGCCCCCGGACAGGGGGATATCTAAAGGATGGCTACACCTTC
CASSPRTGGYLKDGYTF
>.|TRBJ1-6|TRBV7-2|TRBD1
TGTGCCAGCAGTAGGACAGGCTCACCCCTCCACTTT
CASSRTGSPLHF
>.|TRBJ1-6|TRBV5-6|TRBD1
TGTGCCAGCAGTCTATCAGGTGGGACAGGGTGGAATTCACCCCTCCACTTT
CASSLSGGTGWNSPLHF
>.|TRBJ2-7|TRBV27|.
TGTGCCAGCAGGCCGGGACTGAGCTCCTACGAGCAGTACTTC
CASRPGLSSYEQYF
>few|TRBJ2-1|TRBV19|.
TGTGCCAGTCGGCGGACAGCTCAGAACGTGGGGACCAATGAGCAGTTCTTC
CASRRTAQNVGTNEQFF
>.|TRBJ2-7|TRBV27|.
TGTGCCAGCAGTTTTACCCGCAGAACCTACGAGCAGTACTTC
CASSFTRRTYEQYF
>.|TRBJ1-5|TRBV15|TRBD1
TGTGCCACCAGCAGCCGGGACAGGGATCAGCCCCAGCATTTT
CATSSRDRDQPQHF
>once|TRBJ2-1|TRBV6-5|.
TGTGCCAGCAGTCTTCTAACAGGGAACAATGAGCAGTTCTTC
CASSLLTGNNEQFF
>.|TRBJ1-2|TRBV15|.
TGTGCCACCAGCAGGGATTTAGGAGAATCGTTTGGCTACACCTTC
CATSRDLGESFGYTF
>.|TRBJ2-1|TRBV4-1|.
TGCGCCAGTGGGACTGAAGGAGGGAATGAGCAGTTCTTC
CASGTEGGNEQFF
>once|TRBJ1-2|TRBV6-4|.
TGTGCCAGCAAGCGAGAGGGAGGACCTAACTATGGCTACACCTTC
CASKREGGPNYGYTF
>.|TRBJ2-5|TRBV5-1|.
TGCGCCAGCAGCTCGCCCCCGGGCGGGGCAGAGACCCAGTACTTC
CASSSPPGGAETQYF
>.|TRBJ2-1|TRBV28|TRBD2
TGTGCCAGCAGAGGACTAGCGGGAGCCCTACCGTCCTACAATGAGCAGTTCTTC
CASRGLAGALPSYNEQFF
>few|TRBJ1-5|TRBV9|.
TGTGCCAGCAGCCTGACAGGCAATCAGCCCCAGCATTTT
CASSLTGNQPQHF
>.|TRBJ2-5|TRBV9|TRBD2
TGTGCCAGCAGCGTAGCCTTAGCGGGAGGGCGGGAGACCCAGTACTTC
CASSVALAGGRETQYF